This T cell receptor beta chain stems from a study of CXCR3-negative and CXCR3-positive naive CD8 T cells. Study at large: Each library gave roughly 1.6 +/- 0.3 million of 130 million to 150 million TRB reads. Findings of the study overall: When CXCR3-positive naive cells were set against CXCR3-negative naive cells, the former had more hydrophobic TRB CDR3s. It was found that naive subsets had comparable surface CD5, and TCR strength was inferred from TRB CDR3 properties.

Concerning this clonotype: The antigen is not known.

The length of the CDR3 is 13 residues. Germline CDR1 reads MGHDK; CDR2 reads SYGVNS. Each TRB cDNA library was prepared by 5' RACE (with UMI labels). TCRdb re-called the 5' RACE reads; one entry per CDR3 protein, DNA not given. In total, the table holds 150,000 to 160,000 distinct CDR3 sequences. This TCR was recovered from a human donor in good health. Some clones in this sample may be carry-over from other donors' samples. The V gene is TRBV25-1, the J gene TRBJ1-2. Source material: naive CXCR3+ CD8+ T cells from blood. Subset specified: CD45RO-CCR7+CD27+CD95- naive CD8+ T cells expressing CXCR3 (TNR3+). Here the CDR3 reads CASSTTGPPGYTF.